Included here is one T cell receptor (beta chain) sequence, with context. What it binds is unknown. The data were taken from a study of cytomegalovirus exposure and HLA in healthy donors. Study details: Most genotyped donors, over 70% of about 360, had Caucasian-associated genetic ancestry. The study's findings and limits: Later analysis showed TCR association rates varying by HLA locus, highest for DRB1 and lowest for HLA-C. In a later analysis, at a false discovery rate of 0.05, 16,951 TCR beta sequences matched HLA alleles.

It was with 60 Vbeta and 13 Jbeta primers that the PCR ran. Method: immunoSEQ multiplex PCR; TCRdb's copy keeps in-frame clones and lacks some. Of approximately 210,000 clones listed, 70% to 80% are singletons. J lost 5 bases, V lost 4 bases, and 9 bases had no gene match. Germline-derived CDR1 and CDR2 are SGDLS and YYNGEE. The CDR3 contains 16 residues. The TCR comes from a male donor in good health and CMV-seropositive. The chain links TRBV9 to TRBJ2-5, with 12 bases aligning to TRBD2. The sequenced material came from PBMCs. The CDR3 DNA reads TGTGCCAGCAGCCCTCGTGGACTAGCGGGACAGGAGACCCAGTACTTC. Its protein is CASSPRGLAGQETQYF.